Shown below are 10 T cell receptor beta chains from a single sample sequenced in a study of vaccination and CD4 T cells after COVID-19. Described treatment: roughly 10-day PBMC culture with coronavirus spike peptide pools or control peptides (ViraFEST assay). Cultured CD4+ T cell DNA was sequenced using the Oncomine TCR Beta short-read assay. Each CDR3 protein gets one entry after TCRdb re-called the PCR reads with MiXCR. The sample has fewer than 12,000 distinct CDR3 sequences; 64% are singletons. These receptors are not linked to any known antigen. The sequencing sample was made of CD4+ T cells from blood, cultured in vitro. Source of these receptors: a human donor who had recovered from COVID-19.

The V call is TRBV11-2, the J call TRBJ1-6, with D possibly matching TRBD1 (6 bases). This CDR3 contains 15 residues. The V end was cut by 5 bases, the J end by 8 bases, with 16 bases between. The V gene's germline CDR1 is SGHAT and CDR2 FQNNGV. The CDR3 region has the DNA TGTGCCAGCAGCATCAGGGTAGGGGGGGATTCACCCCTCCACTTT. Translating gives CASSIRVGGDSPLHF.

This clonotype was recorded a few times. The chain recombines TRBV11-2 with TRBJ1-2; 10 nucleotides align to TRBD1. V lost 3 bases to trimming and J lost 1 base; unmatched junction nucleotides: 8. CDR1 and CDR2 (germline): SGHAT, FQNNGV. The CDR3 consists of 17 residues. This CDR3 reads CASSLIGWDRGNYGYTF. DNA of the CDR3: TGTGCCAGCAGCTTGATAGGGTGGGACAGGGGTAACTATGGCTACACCTTC. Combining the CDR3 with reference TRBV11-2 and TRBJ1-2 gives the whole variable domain EAGVAQSPRYKIIEKRQSVAFWCNPISGHATLYWYQQILGQGPKLLIQFQNNGVVDDSQLPKDRFSAERLKGVDSTLKIQPAKLEDSAVYLCASSLIGWDRGNYGYTFGSGTRLTVV.

The CDR3 loop is CASSSGLADLTDTQYF. The DNA of the CDR3 is TGTGCCAGCAGTTCGGGACTAGCGGATCTCACAGATACGCAGTATTTT. The V gene is TRBV27, the J gene TRBJ2-3; 11 bases agree with TRBD2. The CDR3 runs to 16 residues. The V and J ends lost 4 bases and 2 bases, in that order; junction bases with no gene match: 5. Germline loops: CDR1 MNHEY, CDR2 SMNVEV (reference sequence).

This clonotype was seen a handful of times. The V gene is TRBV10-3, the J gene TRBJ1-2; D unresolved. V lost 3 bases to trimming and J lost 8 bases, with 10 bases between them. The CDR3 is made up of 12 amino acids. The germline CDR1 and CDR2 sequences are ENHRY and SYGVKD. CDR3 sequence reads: CAISDSRWGYTF. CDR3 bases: TGTGCCATCAGTGATTCACGGTGGGGCTACACCTTC.

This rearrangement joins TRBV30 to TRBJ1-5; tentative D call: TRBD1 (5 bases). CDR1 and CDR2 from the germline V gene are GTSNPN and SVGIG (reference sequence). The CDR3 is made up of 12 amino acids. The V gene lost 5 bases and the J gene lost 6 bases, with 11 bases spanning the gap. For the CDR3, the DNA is TGTGCCTGGGCCAGGGAGAGTCAGCCCCAGCATTTT. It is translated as CAWARESQPQHF.

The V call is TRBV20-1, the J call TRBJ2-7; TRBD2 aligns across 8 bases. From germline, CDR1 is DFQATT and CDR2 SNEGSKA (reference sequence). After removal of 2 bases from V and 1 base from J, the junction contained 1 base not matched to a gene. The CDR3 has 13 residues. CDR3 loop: CSARRGGSYEQYF. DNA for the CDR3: TGCAGTGCTAGACGGGGGGGATCCTACGAGCAGTACTTC.

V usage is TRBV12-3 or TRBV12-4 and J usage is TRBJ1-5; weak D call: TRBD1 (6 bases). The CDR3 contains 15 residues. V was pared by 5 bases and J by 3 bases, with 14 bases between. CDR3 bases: TGTGCCAGCAGTGCAGACGACAGGATCAATCAGCCCCAGCATTTT. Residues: CASSADDRINQPQHF.

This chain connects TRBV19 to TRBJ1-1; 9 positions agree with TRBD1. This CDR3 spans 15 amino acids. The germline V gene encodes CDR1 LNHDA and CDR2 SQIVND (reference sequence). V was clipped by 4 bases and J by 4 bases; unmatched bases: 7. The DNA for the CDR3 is TGTGCCAGTAGTACCCGGGACAGGGCCTTCACTGAAGCTTTCTTT. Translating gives CASSTRDRAFTEAFF.

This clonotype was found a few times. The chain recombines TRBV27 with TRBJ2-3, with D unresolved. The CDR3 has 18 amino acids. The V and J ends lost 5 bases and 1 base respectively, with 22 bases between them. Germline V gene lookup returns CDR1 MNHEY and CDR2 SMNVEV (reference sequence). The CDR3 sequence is CASSTPGAPRKGTDTQYF. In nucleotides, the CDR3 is TGTGCCAGCAGTACCCCAGGCGCACCGCGAAAGGGCACAGATACGCAGTATTTT.

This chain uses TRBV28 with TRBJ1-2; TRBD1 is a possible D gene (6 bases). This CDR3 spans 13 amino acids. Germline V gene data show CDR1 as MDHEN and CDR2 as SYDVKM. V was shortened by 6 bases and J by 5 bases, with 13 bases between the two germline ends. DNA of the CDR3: TGTGCCAGCAGAAGGGGGTTGGAGTATGGCTACACCTTC. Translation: CASRRGLEYGYTF.